This T cell receptor (beta chain) came from a study of blood T cell repertoires in COVID-19. Study summary: In each case, the material was cDNA or gDNA derived from T cells, B-cell-depleted T cells, or PBMCs.

Germline V lookup: CDR1 SEHNR, CDR2 FQNEAQ (reference sequence). Trimming stripped 2 bases from V and 7 bases from J, with 6 bases between. The CDR3 spans 13 residues. The assay was immunoSEQ multiplex PCR, and TCRdb's table has in-frame clones only and misses some. Among a few hundred thousand clones, around 84% were seen once, and the ten largest hold 3% to 4%. Sequenced input: peripheral blood. The TCR sequence derives from a woman aged 18 to 35 with acute or convalescent COVID-19. This chain connects TRBV7-9 to TRBJ1-6; no reliable D call. The CDR3 sequence is CASSLLENSPLHF. The CDR3 nucleotides read TGTGCCAGCAGCTTATTAGAGAATTCACCCCTCCACTTT.